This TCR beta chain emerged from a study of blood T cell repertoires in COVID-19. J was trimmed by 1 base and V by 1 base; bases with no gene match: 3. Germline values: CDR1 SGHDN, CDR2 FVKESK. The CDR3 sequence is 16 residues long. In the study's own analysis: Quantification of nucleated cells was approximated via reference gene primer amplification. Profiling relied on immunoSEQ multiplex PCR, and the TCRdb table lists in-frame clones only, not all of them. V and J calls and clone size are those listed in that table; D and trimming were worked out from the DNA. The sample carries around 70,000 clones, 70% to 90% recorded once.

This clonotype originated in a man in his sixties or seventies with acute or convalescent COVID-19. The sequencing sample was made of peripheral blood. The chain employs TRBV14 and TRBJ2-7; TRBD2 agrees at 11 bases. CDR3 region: CASSQVVAGGSYEQYF. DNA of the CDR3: TGTGCCAGCAGCCAAGTGGTAGCGGGAGGGTCCTACGAGCAGTACTTC. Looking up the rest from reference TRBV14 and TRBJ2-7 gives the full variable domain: EAGVTQFPSHSVIEKGQTVTLRCDPISGHDNLYWYRRVMGKEIKFLLHFVKESKQDESGMPNNRFLAERTGGTYSTLKVQPAELEDSGVYFCASSQVVAGGSYEQYFGPGTRLTVT.